This is a list of T cell receptor beta chains from one sample in a study of technical replicates of blood from several donors. TCRdb's table, derived via immunoSEQ multiplex PCR, lists solely in-frame clones and lacks some. The table includes about 60,000 clones, 86% detected once. The specimen was PBMCs. The receptors derive from a human donor in good health. Some clones in this sample may be carry-over from other donors' samples. Both conserved end residues are part of each CDR3. A D gene is named only where the DNA matches it firmly. Only part of the rows carry a size: once, few, many, or a class if the clone is expanded.

D gene: TRBD2
J gene: TRBJ2-3
V gene: TRBV7-2
clone size: -
CDR3 protein: CASSSGLAVDTQYF
CDR3 DNA: TGTGCCAGCAGCTCGGGACTAGCGGTAGATACGCAGTATTTT

D gene: -
J gene: TRBJ1-1
V gene: TRBV20-1
clone size: -
CDR3 protein: CSARDQEAFF
CDR3 DNA: TGCAGTGCTAGAGACCAAGAAGCTTTCTTT

D gene: TRBD1
J gene: TRBJ1-5
V gene: TRBV4-3
clone size: -
CDR3 protein: CASSQGTGINQPQHF
CDR3 DNA: TGCGCCAGCAGCCAAGGGACAGGGATCAATCAGCCCCAGCATTTT

D gene: TRBD2
J gene: TRBJ2-2
V gene: TRBV7-2
clone size: -
CDR3 protein: CASSFTSGVGGELFF
CDR3 DNA: TGTGCCAGCAGCTTCACTAGCGGGGTAGGCGGGGAGCTGTTTTTT

D gene: TRBD2
J gene: TRBJ2-2
V gene: TRBV28
clone size: -
CDR3 protein: CASSATSVRTGELFF
CDR3 DNA: TGTGCCAGCAGTGCGACTAGCGTGCGCACCGGGGAGCTGTTTTTT

D gene: TRBD1
J gene: TRBJ2-7
V gene: TRBV7-2
clone size: -
CDR3 protein: CASSRPPGQGYEQYF
CDR3 DNA: TGTGCCAGCAGCCGCCCCCCGGGACAGGGGTACGAGCAGTACTTC

D gene: -
J gene: TRBJ2-6
V gene: TRBV7-2
clone size: -
CDR3 protein: CASSSLRDGANVLTF
CDR3 DNA: TGTGCCAGCAGCTCCCTCCGGGATGGGGCCAACGTCCTGACTTTC

D gene: -
J gene: TRBJ1-1
V gene: TRBV2
clone size: -
CDR3 protein: CASRLGQGLNTEAFF
CDR3 DNA: TGTGCCAGCAGATTGGGGCAGGGATTGAACACTGAAGCTTTCTTT

D gene: TRBD2
J gene: TRBJ2-2
V gene: TRBV29-1
clone size: -
CDR3 protein: CSVEKASGIVGNAGELFF
CDR3 DNA: TGCAGCGTTGAGAAGGCTAGCGGGATTGTGGGCAACGCCGGGGAGCTGTTTTTT

D gene: -
J gene: TRBJ2-1
V gene: TRBV14
clone size: -
CDR3 protein: CASSQYAGAYNEQFF
CDR3 DNA: TGTGCCAGCAGCCAGTATGCAGGGGCCTACAATGAGCAGTTCTTC

D gene: -
J gene: TRBJ1-2
V gene: TRBV2
clone size: -
CDR3 protein: CASSEEQGGGYTF
CDR3 DNA: TGTGCCAGCAGTGAGGAACAGGGCGGGGGCTACACCTTC

D gene: TRBD2
J gene: TRBJ2-3
V gene: TRBV7-3
clone size: -
CDR3 protein: CASSSGLASTDTQYF
CDR3 DNA: TGTGCCAGCAGCTCGGGACTAGCCAGCACAGATACGCAGTATTTT

D gene: TRBD1
J gene: TRBJ1-2
V gene: TRBV4-2
clone size: -
CDR3 protein: CASSQGQGANYGYTF
CDR3 DNA: TGTGCCAGCAGCCAGGGACAGGGGGCGAACTATGGCTACACCTTC

D gene: TRBD1
J gene: TRBJ2-7
V gene: TRBV7-2
clone size: -
CDR3 protein: CASSLALGDRYEQYF
CDR3 DNA: TGTGCCAGCAGCTTAGCGCTCGGGGACAGGTACGAGCAGTACTTC

D gene: -
J gene: TRBJ1-5
V gene: TRBV19
clone size: -
CDR3 protein: CASMWGGTLSNQPQHF
CDR3 DNA: TGTGCCAGTATGTGGGGGGGGACATTGTCCAATCAGCCCCAGCATTTT

D gene: TRBD1
J gene: TRBJ2-5
V gene: TRBV5-4
clone size: -
CDR3 protein: CASSRTGGAGETQYF
CDR3 DNA: TGTGCCAGCAGCCGGACAGGGGGCGCAGGAGAGACCCAGTACTTC

D gene: TRBD1
J gene: TRBJ1-1
V gene: TRBV2
clone size: -
CDR3 protein: CASRLRGIPTEAFF
CDR3 DNA: TGTGCCAGCAGGCTCAGGGGGATACCCACTGAAGCTTTCTTT

D gene: -
J gene: TRBJ1-1
V gene: TRBV4-2
clone size: few
CDR3 protein: CASSQETTGNTEAFF
CDR3 DNA: TGTGCCAGCAGCCAAGAGACCACAGGGAACACTGAAGCTTTCTTT

D gene: -
J gene: TRBJ2-1
V gene: TRBV4-1
clone size: -
CDR3 protein: CASSPRGGGTSSYNEQFF
CDR3 DNA: TGCGCCAGCAGCCCAAGGGGCGGCGGCACCAGCTCCTACAATGAGCAGTTCTTC

D gene: TRBD1
J gene: TRBJ1-2
V gene: TRBV19
clone size: few
CDR3 protein: CASSSLTGDGYTF
CDR3 DNA: TGTGCCAGTAGTTCCTTGACAGGGGATGGCTACACCTTC

D gene: TRBD1
J gene: TRBJ1-1
V gene: TRBV6-1
clone size: few
CDR3 protein: CARRQGGVTEAFF
CDR3 DNA: TGTGCCAGAAGACAGGGAGGTGTAACTGAAGCTTTCTTT

D gene: -
J gene: TRBJ2-7
V gene: TRBV7-9
clone size: -
CDR3 protein: CASSGGDQQYF
CDR3 DNA: TGTGCCAGCAGCGGAGGGGACCAGCAGTACTTC

D gene: -
J gene: TRBJ1-6
V gene: TRBV20-1
clone size: -
CDR3 protein: CSARADRALHF
CDR3 DNA: TGCAGTGCTAGAGCTGATAGAGCCCTCCACTTT

D gene: -
J gene: TRBJ1-5
V gene: TRBV19
clone size: once
CDR3 protein: CASSIRGNQPQHF
CDR3 DNA: TGTGCCAGTAGTATCAGGGGCAATCAGCCCCAGCATTTT

D gene: TRBD1
J gene: TRBJ2-7
V gene: TRBV5-1
clone size: -
CDR3 protein: CASSPGDRQGRYEQYF
CDR3 DNA: TGCGCCAGCAGCCCGGGGGATAGACAGGGGCGCTACGAGCAGTACTTC

D gene: -
J gene: TRBJ2-1
V gene: TRBV6-5
clone size: -
CDR3 protein: CASTSRGGHYNEQFF
CDR3 DNA: TGTGCCAGCACCAGTCGTGGGGGACATTACAATGAGCAGTTCTTC

D gene: TRBD1
J gene: TRBJ2-1
V gene: TRBV7-9
clone size: -
CDR3 protein: CASSAGQGTYNEQFF
CDR3 DNA: TGTGCCAGCAGCGCGGGACAGGGGACCTACAATGAGCAGTTCTTC

D gene: TRBD1
J gene: TRBJ2-5
V gene: TRBV10-3
clone size: -
CDR3 protein: CAISAGTGAFETQYF
CDR3 DNA: TGTGCCATCAGTGCGGGGACAGGGGCCTTCGAGACCCAGTACTTC

D gene: -
J gene: TRBJ2-1
V gene: TRBV7-2
clone size: -
CDR3 protein: CASSLVVAPVYNEQFF
CDR3 DNA: TGTGCCAGCAGCTTAGTTGTAGCACCTGTATACAATGAGCAGTTCTTC

D gene: TRBD2
J gene: TRBJ2-1
V gene: TRBV7-3
clone size: -
CDR3 protein: CASSSLAGSSYNEQFF
CDR3 DNA: TGTGCCAGCAGCAGTCTAGCGGGTAGCTCCTACAATGAGCAGTTCTTC

D gene: -
J gene: TRBJ2-3
V gene: TRBV14
clone size: -
CDR3 protein: CASSHPSRRRPLGTDTQYF
CDR3 DNA: TGTGCCAGCAGCCACCCGTCAAGGCGGCGCCCCCTCGGCACAGATACGCAGTATTTT

D gene: -
J gene: TRBJ1-5
V gene: TRBV6-5
clone size: -
CDR3 protein: CASRRGGEGNQPQHF
CDR3 DNA: TGTGCCAGCAGACGGGGGGGGGAGGGCAATCAGCCCCAGCATTTT

D gene: -
J gene: TRBJ1-4
V gene: TRBV11-1
clone size: -
CDR3 protein: CASSFRETSSELFF
CDR3 DNA: TGTGCCAGCAGCTTCAGGGAAACGTCTTCAGAACTGTTTTTT

D gene: -
J gene: TRBJ2-5
V gene: TRBV4-3
clone size: -
CDR3 protein: CASSQEWGRGGTQYF
CDR3 DNA: TGCGCCAGCAGCCAAGAATGGGGGCGTGGGGGGACCCAGTACTTC

D gene: TRBD2
J gene: TRBJ2-5
V gene: TRBV5-1
clone size: -
CDR3 protein: CASSLAGQEGTQYF
CDR3 DNA: TGCGCCAGCAGTCTAGCGGGGCAGGAGGGGACCCAGTACTTC

D gene: TRBD1
J gene: TRBJ1-2
V gene: TRBV2
clone size: -
CDR3 protein: CASSENRGTGYTF
CDR3 DNA: TGTGCCAGCAGTGAAAACAGGGGTACTGGCTACACCTTC

D gene: TRBD1
J gene: TRBJ2-7
V gene: TRBV5-1
clone size: once
CDR3 protein: CASSQDRGLASYEQYF
CDR3 DNA: TGCGCCAGCAGTCAAGACAGGGGGCTCGCTTCATACGAGCAGTACTTC

D gene: -
J gene: TRBJ1-1
V gene: TRBV4-3
clone size: -
CDR3 protein: CASSQDPAANTEAFF
CDR3 DNA: TGCGCCAGCAGCCAAGATCCGGCGGCGAACACTGAAGCTTTCTTT

D gene: -
J gene: TRBJ2-3
V gene: TRBV6-5
clone size: once
CDR3 protein: CASSYRPSGTDTQYF
CDR3 DNA: TGTGCCAGCAGTTACCGGCCTAGCGGCACAGATACGCAGTATTTT

D gene: TRBD1
J gene: TRBJ1-1
V gene: TRBV28
clone size: few
CDR3 protein: CASSFTGGNTEAFF
CDR3 DNA: TGTGCCAGCAGTTTCACAGGGGGCAACACTGAAGCTTTCTTT

D gene: TRBD2
J gene: TRBJ2-7
V gene: TRBV7-7
clone size: -
CDR3 protein: CASSLAGLAAQRVYEQYF
CDR3 DNA: TGTGCCAGCAGCTTAGCTGGACTAGCGGCCCAGAGGGTCTACGAGCAGTACTTC

D gene: -
J gene: TRBJ2-2
V gene: TRBV9
clone size: -
CDR3 protein: CASTTSVTNTGELFF
CDR3 DNA: TGTGCCAGCACCACTAGTGTCACGAACACCGGGGAGCTGTTTTTT

D gene: -
J gene: TRBJ2-3
V gene: TRBV4-3
clone size: -
CDR3 protein: CASRVRIGGATDTQYF
CDR3 DNA: TGCGCCAGCAGGGTTCGGATAGGCGGTGCCACAGATACGCAGTATTTT

D gene: TRBD1
J gene: TRBJ2-7
V gene: TRBV5-4
clone size: medium-sized
CDR3 protein: CASSLEGAGGHEQYF
CDR3 DNA: TGTGCCAGCAGCTTGGAGGGGGCAGGGGGACACGAGCAGTACTTC

D gene: TRBD1
J gene: TRBJ1-2
V gene: TRBV6-6
clone size: -
CDR3 protein: CASSDRVNGYTF
CDR3 DNA: TGTGCCAGCAGCGACAGGGTAAATGGCTACACCTTC